This paragraph covers one TCR beta chain sequence. This CDR3 comprises 15 residues. Trimming cost V 5 bases and J 3 bases; bases outside gene matches: 9. Germline V gene sequence: CDR1 MDHEN, CDR2 SYDVKM. The sample comes from a study of blood T cell repertoires in COVID-19. Some clones are missing from TCRdb's copy, which holds only in-frame ones; the method was immunoSEQ multiplex PCR. The table shows about 95,000 clones, with about 87% occurring only once. The V and J genes are TRBV28 and TRBJ1-2; 7 nucleotides align to TRBD1. The sample was peripheral blood. This clonotype originated in a human donor in a cohort sampled during active COVID-19. The DNA of the CDR3 is TGTGCCAGCAGTCCCCCGACAGGGCTGGACTATGGCTACACCTTC. Protein: CASSPPTGLDYGYTF.